The 17 T cell receptor beta chains in this list originate from one sample, sequenced in a study of tumor and adjacent non-tumor tissue in lung cancer. Three rounds of nested PCR, following a modified ARM-PCR protocol, produced the TCRbeta library. Via MiXCR, TCRdb re-called the multiplex PCR reads, giving one row per CDR3 protein. The sample includes about 86,000 distinct CDR3 sequences, roughly 77% of them seen just once. This sample's RNA came from whole unsorted tissue. More than 3 cm separated this lung sample from the edge of the tumor. Sequencing used distant non-tumor lung tissue. These TCRs come from a woman between 50 and 59 years old with non-small cell lung cancer.

This clonotype is medium-sized in the sample. The gene calls are TRBV6-6 and TRBJ2-7; possible D gene TRBD2, 8 bases. The CDR3 extends over 14 amino acids. Trimming took off 6 bases at V and 2 bases at J, with 14 bases between the two ends. Germline values: CDR1 MNHNY, CDR2 SVGAGI (reference sequence). The CDR3 sequence is CASSGRDSPYEQYF. CDR3 bases: TGTGCCAGCAGCGGGAGGGACAGCCCCTACGAGCAGTACTTC.

This clonotype was seen a single time. With a much larger clone just one base away, this may be a read error. Because the CDR3 is missing its conserved closing phenylalanine or tryptophan, this is likely a read error. The chain combines TRBV7-9 with TRBJ1-1, with no clear D. This CDR3 region has 14 residues. Germline CDR1 reads SEHNR; CDR2 reads FQNEAQ (reference sequence). The CDR3 protein is CASSLGVTNAEAFL. The DNA for the CDR3 is TGTGCCAGCAGCTTAGGAGTAACGAACGCTGAAGCTTTCTTA.

This clonotype was observed a few times. With a much larger clone just one base away, this may be a read error. The chain has TRBV5-1 and TRBJ2-5, with D possibly being TRBD1 or TRBD2 (6 bases each). CDR1 is SGHRS, CDR2 YFSETQ, per germline. The CDR3 covers 16 residues. The CDR3 DNA is TGCGCCAGCAGCTTGGAGGGGGGAGGCTACCACGAGACCCAGTACTTC. It codes for CASSLEGGGYHETQYF.

Comment on this clonotype: Germline and junction disagree at one end, which may indicate a read error. This sequence joins TRBV12-3 or TRBV12-4 and TRBJ2-1; D may be TRBD1 or TRBD2 (5 bases each). This CDR3 comprises 15 residues. CDR3 amino acids: CAGSSPGRGSNEQFF. DNA for the CDR3: TGTGCCGGCAGTTCCCCGGGACGGGGATCTAATGAACAATTCTTC.

Regarding this clonotype: A much larger clone lies one base from this, so it may be a read error. The gene calls are TRBV5-1 and TRBJ2-7; D not certain. CDR1 SGHRS and CDR2 YFSETQ come from the germline V gene. The CDR3 covers 13 residues. The CDR3 sequence: CARSWTGLYEQYF. The CDR3 DNA is TGCGCCAGGAGCTGGACGGGCCTATACGAGCAGTACTTC.

This clonotype appeared a single time. This rearrangement joins TRBV10-1 to TRBJ2-3; D perhaps matches TRBD1 (5 bases). This CDR3 region has 14 residues. CDR1 WNHNN and CDR2 SYGVQD come from the germline V gene (reference sequence). The CDR3 spells CTSSDGRVQDTQYF. The CDR3 region has the DNA TGCACGAGCAGTGATGGCAGGGTGCAGGATACGCAGTATTTT.

For this clonotype: Sequence at one end of the junction differs from germline and may be a read error. The chain is built from TRBV12-3 or TRBV12-4 and TRBJ2-5; D ambiguous. The CDR3 has 12 amino acids. CDR3 coding DNA: TGTGCCATCAGCCCCACTCAAGAGACACAGTACTTC. Its translation is CAISPTQETQYF.

Turning to this clonotype: A much larger clone lies one base from this, so it may be a read error. The rearrangement links TRBV20-1 to TRBJ2-1, with 11 bases that match TRBD2. The CDR3 runs 16 residues. Losses at the gene ends were 6 bases for V and 8 bases for J; bases not matched to a gene: 15. Germline CDR1 is DFQATT and CDR2 is SNEGSKA (reference sequence). The CDR3 DNA follows: TGCAGTGCGCCCCCAGCTAGCGGGAGGCTTTACTATGAGCAGTTCTTC. Translation: CSAPPASGRLYYEQFF.

This clonotype is medium-sized by share. V gene TRBV11-2 combines with J gene TRBJ2-2; tentatively, D is TRBD1 or TRBD2 (5 bases each). Trimming removed 1 base at V and 3 bases at J, with 9 bases between. Germline V gene data show CDR1 as SGHAT and CDR2 as FQNNGV. This CDR3 has 15 amino acids. The CDR3 here is CASSLARGDTGELFF. CDR3 nucleotide sequence: TGTGCCAGCAGCTTAGCGCGAGGGGACACCGGGGAGCTGTTTTTT.

This clonotype was counted between two and nine times. V gene TRBV20-1 combines with J gene TRBJ2-3; maybe TRBD1 (6 bases). Trimming took off 6 bases at V and 3 bases at J, with 22 bases between the two ends. There are 16 residues in the CDR3. The V gene's germline CDR1 is DFQATT and CDR2 SNEGSKA (reference sequence). In DNA, the CDR3 is TGCAGTGCGTCCAAGCCCCTAGCAGGGGTAACAGATACGCAGTATTTT. This translates into CSASKPLAGVTDTQYF.

The V and J genes are TRBV11-2 and TRBJ2-1, with D perhaps TRBD2 (5 bases). The germline V and J ends were trimmed by 3 bases and 15 bases, with 21 bases remaining between them. Looked up from germline, CDR1 is SGHAT and CDR2 is FQNNGV. The CDR3 contains 14 residues. CDR3 coding DNA: TGTGCCAGCAGCTTGGAGGTGGCCAGTAATGTGCGGTTCTTC. It translates to CASSLEVASNVRFF.

Regarding this clonotype: One base away lies a much larger clone, so this may be a sequencing read error. The chain links TRBV20-1 to TRBJ2-1; perhaps TRBD2 as D (6 bases). CDR3 length: 15 amino acids. From germline, CDR1 is DFQATT and CDR2 SNEGSKA (reference sequence). Trimming left V 5 bases short and J 0 bases short, with 14 bases between. Written as DNA, the CDR3 is TGCAGTGCTGGAGGACTATCTCGCTCCTACAATGAGCAGTTCTTC. Translated, it gives CSAGGLSRSYNEQFF.

With regard to this clonotype: The junction departs from germline at one end; a sequencing error may be responsible. The chain carries TRBV11-1 and TRBJ2-1; 15 bases are a match to TRBD2. Germline V gene lookup returns CDR1 SGHAT and CDR2 FQDESV (reference sequence). This CDR3 is 15 amino acids long. The chain's CDR3 is CANSFGLAGGDERFF. The CDR3 DNA sequence: TGTGCCAACAGCTTCGGACTAGCGGGAGGGGATGAGAGGTTCTTC.

A remark on this clonotype: A junction boundary mismatches the germline segment, possibly from a read error. This chain joins TRBV20-1 and TRBJ2-3; D not resolved. The CDR3 covers 15 residues. CDR1 is DFQATT and CDR2 is SNEGSKA in the germline V gene (reference sequence). The DNA of the CDR3 is TGTAGTGCTAGAGATGGAACCGACTTCACAGATATGCAGTATTTT. Protein sequence: CSARDGTDFTDMQYF.

About this clonotype itself: Germline is not matched at one junction end, which may reflect a read error. The chain carries TRBV6-2 or TRBV6-3 and TRBJ2-2, with TRBD1 as a possible D gene (5 bases). The CDR3 is made up of 16 amino acids. Germline lookup yields CDR1 MNHEY and CDR2 SVGEGT. The CDR3 nucleotides are TGTGTCAGCAGTCGCCTTGGACACATGCTGACCGGGGAGCTGTTTTTT. Its translation: CVSSRLGHMLTGELFF.

Note on this clonotype: At one of its ends the junction is not consistent with the germline gene, which may arise from a read error. The chain links TRBV6-1 to TRBJ1-5; weak D call: TRBD1 (6 bases). CDR3 length: 14 amino acids. Per germline, CDR1 MNHNS and CDR2 SASEGT. In DNA, the CDR3 is TGTCCCAGCAGGGGAAGTGGGAGCAATCAGCCCCAGCATTTT. Amino acids: CPSRGSGSNQPQHF.

This clonotype occurred a few times. A read error is possible here, since a much larger clone lies one base away. The J gene is TRBJ1-6, the V gene TRBV20-1; D unresolved. Germline V gene sequence: CDR1 DFQATT, CDR2 SNEGSKA (reference sequence). The CDR3 extends over 12 amino acids. The CDR3 bases are TGCAGTGCCCAGGATGGAAATTCACCCCCCCACTTT. This sequence encodes CSAQDGNSPPHF.